This T cell receptor beta chain was found in a study of CD8 T cells in Susac syndrome. TEMRA cells were FACS-enriched, unlike CD8+ and CD4+ T cells, which were negatively isolated. The germline gives CDR1 SGHVS, CDR2 FQNEAQ. Trimming left V 10 bases short and J 7 bases short, with 23 bases between. The CDR3 spans 14 residues. Random hexamers were used to reverse transcribe an amount of roughly 0.5 to 1 ug RNA. Amplification of TCR beta CDR3 by immunoSEQ multiplex PCR spanned 54 Vbeta and 13 Jbeta. Each CDR3 protein is one row after TCRdb ran MiXCR on the immunoSEQ multiplex PCR reads. The sample comprises 200,000 to 300,000 distinct CDR3 sequences, about 96% of which are singletons, and approximately 0.1% rests with the top ten.

The chain carries TRBV7-8 and TRBJ2-7; a possible D gene is TRBD2 (6 bases). The specimen was CD4+ T cells from PBMCs. The receptor comes from a human donor with Susac syndrome. Here the CDR3 DNA reads TGTGCCATTTCAAGACCCGGCGTCGGAGGGGAGCAGTACTTC. It is translated as CAISRPGVGGEQYF.